This T cell receptor (beta chain) was retrieved from a study of lymphopenia after photon versus proton radiotherapy. Germline CDR1 and CDR2: SGDLS and YYNGEE. The germline V and J ends were trimmed by 3 bases and 0 bases, with 16 bases remaining between them. This CDR3 is 17 amino acids long. Sequencing was performed with immunoSEQ multiplex PCR; in TCRdb, only in-frame clones are kept and a portion is missing. The sample gives 60,000 or so clones, 87% of which show up once; 13% is in the top ten. Sequenced here: peripheral blood, sampled from a patient treated with proton-based radiotherapy. The chain joins TRBV9 to TRBJ1-3; D is uncertain. The source of this sequence is a man at least 80 years old with esophageal cancer. The CDR3 is CASSAVQEILSGNTIYF. CDR3 bases: TGTGCCAGCAGCGCGGTTCAGGAGATCCTCTCTGGAAACACCATATATTTT.